A selection of T cell receptor beta chains follows, all from one sample in a study of blood T cells in healthy people across ages. TCRdb used MiXCR to reprocess the 5' RACE reads, holding one entry per CDR3 protein. The sample has around 990,000 distinct CDR3 sequences; 35% to 45% are singletons. Sequencing used blood. The receptor source for this set is a man between 18 and 35 years old in good health. CDR3s include the opening cysteine and the closing phenylalanine or tryptophan. The D gene is left open where the match is weak. Some rows have no size entry. The others give once, few or many, or a class for an expanded clone.

clone_size d_call j_call v_call cdr3_nt cdr3_aa
few TRBD1 TRBJ2-1 TRBV7-2 TGTGCCAGCGGCGTATGGGGACAGCGAAGTTACAATGAGCAGTTCTTC CASGVWGQRSYNEQFF
few - TRBJ2-1 TRBV5-1 TGCGCCAGCAGCTTGGAGGCCGCTGGGAATGAGCAGTTCTTC CASSLEAAGNEQFF
many - TRBJ2-3 TRBV7-9 TGTGCCAGCAGCTTAGAGGCAGATACGCAGTATTTT CASSLEADTQYF
- - TRBJ1-2 TRBV28 TGTGCCACTGGGGAGGGCCCCCTTAACTATGGCTACACCTTC CATGEGPLNYGYTF
- - TRBJ2-5 TRBV7-2 TGTGCCAGCAGCCATAATTGGGAGACCCAGTACTTC CASSHNWETQYF
- - TRBJ2-7 TRBV7-6 TGTGCCAGCAGCTTAGGGCACAATGCACCCTACGAGCAGTACTTC CASSLGHNAPYEQYF
once TRBD1 TRBJ2-5 TRBV24-1 TGTGCCACCGGAGAAGGTGACAGGGCTCAAGAGACCCAGTACTTC CATGEGDRAQETQYF
once - TRBJ1-2 TRBV29-1 TGCAGCGCGTCTGGAAGGGGCTATGGCTACACCTTC CSASGRGYGYTF
- TRBD1 TRBJ2-5 TRBV6-2/TRBV6-3 TGTGCCAGCAACAGGAGACAGGGGAAAGAGACCCAGTACTTC CASNRRQGKETQYF
- - TRBJ1-2 TRBV3-1 TGTGCCAGCAGCCAAGCCCTCTATGGCTACACCTTC CASSQALYGYTF
few TRBD1 TRBJ2-5 TRBV6-1 TGTGCCAGCAGTGAATGGGGACAGGGGAATGGAGAGACCCAGTACTTC CASSEWGQGNGETQYF
few - TRBJ2-3 TRBV4-3 TGCGCCAGCAGCCAAGATTATCTTTCGGGAAACACAGATACGCAGTATTTT CASSQDYLSGNTDTQYF
- - TRBJ2-7 TRBV20-1 TGCAGTGCTAGAGCGGATGGGTACAGCCTATACGAGCAGTACTTC CSARADGYSLYEQYF
- - TRBJ1-1 TRBV29-1 TGCAGCGTCTGGGGGCGGCCGAACACTGAAGCTTTCTTT CSVWGRPNTEAFF
- TRBD2 TRBJ2-1 TRBV3-1 TGTGCCAGCAGCCTTAGACTAGCGGGGGGCACCGATGAGCAGTTCTTC CASSLRLAGGTDEQFF
many TRBD2 TRBJ2-5 TRBV29-1 TGCAGCGTTGTGGAGACTAGCGGGTGGGAGACCCAGTACTTC CSVVETSGWETQYF
many - TRBJ2-7 TRBV6-6 TGTGCCAGCAGGAAACAGGGTTACGAGCAGTACTTC CASRKQGYEQYF
- - TRBJ2-3 TRBV10-3 TGTGCCACCAGTGAGAGACTGATGGGAGATACGCAGTATTTT CATSERLMGDTQYF
- - TRBJ1-6 TRBV6-5 TGTGCCAGCAGTGCCCCGGGAGATTCACCCCTCCACTTT CASSAPGDSPLHF
many - TRBJ2-1 TRBV4-2 TGTGCCAGCAGCCAACCGACTAGCTCCTACAATGAGCAGTTCTTC CASSQPTSSYNEQFF
many TRBD1 TRBJ1-2 TRBV29-1 TGCAGCGCTATTGGACAGGGAGAAGGGTATGGCTACACCTTC CSAIGQGEGYGYTF
- - TRBJ2-5 TRBV28 TGTGCCAGCAGTCCCACGGGAAACAGTCAAGAGACCCAGTACTTC CASSPTGNSQETQYF
few TRBD1 TRBJ1-4 TRBV10-3 TGTGCCATCAGTAACGACAGGGGGACCGAAAAACTGTTTTTT CAISNDRGTEKLFF
few TRBD1 TRBJ1-2 TRBV11-1 TGTGCCAGCAGCTTAGATGGGGAGGACAGGTTCGATGGCTACACCTTC CASSLDGEDRFDGYTF
- TRBD1 TRBJ1-2 TRBV9 TGTGCCAGCAGCCCACGGACCGGGACAGATAACTATGGCTACACCTTC CASSPRTGTDNYGYTF
- - TRBJ1-5 TRBV20-1 TGCAGTGCTTCTCGAGATCAGCCCCAGCATTTT CSASRDQPQHF
- - TRBJ2-3 TRBV7-3 TGTGCCAGCAGCTTTTCCGATGATACGCAGTATTTT CASSFSDDTQYF
- - TRBJ1-4 TRBV12-3/TRBV12-4 TGTGCCAGCAGCCCCCGGGACAAAAATGAAAAACTGTTTTTT CASSPRDKNEKLFF
- TRBD2 TRBJ2-5 TRBV13 TGTGCCAGCAGCTTACCTAGCGGGGGGGCCGGCGATGAGCAGTACTTC CASSLPSGGAGDEQYF
few TRBD1 TRBJ2-7 TRBV4-2 TGTGCCAGCAGCCAAGATATGGTCGGACAGGGGCCCTACGAGCAGTACTTC CASSQDMVGQGPYEQYF
- - TRBJ2-3 TRBV7-2 TGTGCCAGCAGCTCTAGGGGTCACGTATCCAACACAGATACGCAGTATTTT CASSSRGHVSNTDTQYF
- - TRBJ2-5 TRBV21-1 TGTGCCAGCAGCGGAATGCCACAGGGGGCGAAAACGAATGAGCAGTACTTC CASSGMPQGAKTNEQYF
many - TRBJ2-5 TRBV6-2/TRBV6-3 TGTGCCAGCAGTCCAGGGCAAGAGACCCAGTACTTC CASSPGQETQYF
- - TRBJ1-1 TRBV5-6 TGTGCCAGCAGTCCGGAACGGGGTTACACTGAAGTTTTCTTT CASSPERGYTEVFF
- - TRBJ2-5 TRBV10-3 TGTGCCAGCAAACAGAGCTGGGGAGAAGAGACCCAGTACTTC CASKQSWGEETQYF
- - TRBJ1-1 TRBV12-5 TGTGCTAGTGGCACGGGGGTTCTGAACACTGAAGCTTTCTTT CASGTGVLNTEAFF
once - TRBJ2-5 TRBV25-1 TGTGCCAGCAGCGGATGGGTGATAGAGACCCAGTACTTC CASSGWVIETQYF
few - TRBJ1-4 TRBV20-1 TGCAGTGCTAGAACGACAGCCAGCAGTGTTAATGAAAAACTGTTTTTT CSARTTASSVNEKLFF
many TRBD2 TRBJ2-1 TRBV20-1 TGCAGTGCTAGAGCCTCTAGCGGCCTCGAGCAGTTCTTC CSARASSGLEQFF
few - TRBJ1-1 TRBV20-1 TGCAGTGCTAAATTGAGGGAAGGAACTGAAGCTTTCTTT CSAKLREGTEAFF
- TRBD1 TRBJ2-4 TRBV29-1 TGCAGCGTTGGGGACAGGGGACTAGCCAAAAACATTCAGTACTTC CSVGDRGLAKNIQYF
- - TRBJ1-1 TRBV4-3 TGCGCCAGCAGCCCCCTTGGGGGGCAGAACACTGAAGCTTTCTTT CASSPLGGQNTEAFF
few - TRBJ1-2 TRBV30 TGTGCCGGGATGGGAGCTCATGGCTACACCTTC CAGMGAHGYTF
few TRBD2 TRBJ2-1 TRBV20-1 TGCAGTGCTATTAGCGGGGGGGCATATGAGCAGTTCTTC CSAISGGAYEQFF
- - TRBJ1-1 TRBV12-3/TRBV12-4 TGTGCCAGCAGTTTCTCACTGGTGGCTTTCTTT CASSFSLVAFF
once - TRBJ1-1 TRBV20-1 TGCAGTGCTAGAGTCGACGGAAGGGGGAACACTGAAGCTTTCTTT CSARVDGRGNTEAFF
- - TRBJ1-2 TRBV19 TGTGCCAGCCGTGGAGGGGTGAACTATGGCTACACCTTC CASRGGVNYGYTF
- - TRBJ2-1 TRBV5-1 TGCGCCAGCAGCTTGGAGGGGATTCAGAATGAGCAGTTCTTC CASSLEGIQNEQFF
many - TRBJ1-2 TRBV25-1 TGTGCCAGCCGTGAGGGTAACTATGGCTACACCTTC CASREGNYGYTF
- TRBD1 TRBJ2-5 TRBV4-1 TGCGCCAGCAGCCAAGATCCCTCGACAGGGGAGACCCAGTACTTC CASSQDPSTGETQYF
few - TRBJ1-4 TRBV7-6 TGTGCCAGCAGCCCCGACACGAAGACAAGCGAAAAACTGTTTTTT CASSPDTKTSEKLFF
- - TRBJ2-3 TRBV4-2 TGTGCCAGCAGCCAAGATTTGAGCTCGGAAGATACGCAGTATTTT CASSQDLSSEDTQYF
few - TRBJ2-7 TRBV3-1 TGTGCCAGCAGCCAATCGCGCAGGGCCTACGAGCAGTACTTC CASSQSRRAYEQYF
few - TRBJ2-7 TRBV12-3/TRBV12-4 TGTGCCAGCAGTTTATCCACAAACAAGGAGCAGTACTTC CASSLSTNKEQYF
- TRBD1 TRBJ1-2 TRBV14 TGTGCCAGCAGCCAAGTGTTCGGGACAGTATATGGCTACACCTTC CASSQVFGTVYGYTF
few TRBD1 TRBJ1-4 TRBV7-3 TGTGCCAGCAGCCCTTCGGACAGGTTCGGGGAAAAACTGTTTTTT CASSPSDRFGEKLFF
few - TRBJ2-4 TRBV29-1 TGCAGCGTCCGACAGGACCTACGGAGGGAGCAGTACTTC CSVRQDLRREQYF
many - TRBJ2-7 TRBV29-1 TGCAGCGTCGAACTCCGGGATTACGAGCAGTACTTC CSVELRDYEQYF
- - TRBJ1-1 TRBV9 TGTGCCAGCAGCGTAGCTTGGGACACTGAAGCTTTCTTT CASSVAWDTEAFF